This T cell receptor beta chain comes out of a study of CD8 T cells in ankylosing spondylitis. Quantitative barcoded 5'-RACE was used to prepare TCR beta libraries. TCRdb re-analysed the 5' RACE reads in MiXCR, keeping a single row per CDR3 protein. The sample yields 39,000 or so distinct CDR3 sequences, around 3% seen once. CDR3 size: 16 residues. Germline V CDR1 and CDR2: SGDLS, YYNGEE. The V and J ends lost 0 bases and 6 bases, in that order; junction bases with no gene match: 7. This clonotype was seen at least ten times. Its target is not known. Study outcomes and limitations: Seemingly characteristic of ankylosing spondylitis blood was a TCR beta motif consisting of fewer than 10 highly homologous variants. Earlier work had already found some motif variants in reactive arthritis synovial fluid and blood. Matched synovial fluid from ankylosing spondylitis patients was reported to be enriched for disease-linked clones.

This TCR came from a male donor with ankylosing spondylitis or in good health (not recorded which). The chain joins TRBV9 to TRBJ2-1, with TRBD2 matching 9 bases. The sample consisted of blood, either unsorted or a sorted T cell fraction (not recorded which). The CDR3 DNA reads as TGTGCCAGCAGCGTAGGCAAGCGGGGGGTCACCAATGAGCAGTTCTTC. Translating gives CASSVGKRGVTNEQFF. Complete variable domain (other parts from reference TRBV9 and TRBJ2-1): DSGVTQTPKHLITATGQRVTLRCSPRSGDLSVYWYQQSLDQGLQFLIQYYNGEERAKGNILERFSAQQFPDLHSELNLSSLELGDSALYFCASSVGKRGVTNEQFFGPGTRLTVL.